The clone carrying this T cell receptor (beta chain) was seen ten or more times. Its target is not known. These data come from a study of blood T cells in healthy people across ages. Study at large: Roughly one uniquely barcoded beta molecule per two T cells was captured.

The authors ran a second PCR of about 6 to 11 cycles using a sample-barcoded 5' primer and a J-beta primer mix. The authors tagged each cDNA molecule using a template-switch adaptor with 12 random nucleotides. TCRdb analysed the 5' RACE reads with MiXCR anew, one entry per CDR3 protein. The sample shows 1.5 million to 2 million distinct CDR3 sequences, 28% of them seen only once. Overall study results and limits: Versus aged donors, long-lived donors had higher diversity and more naive CD4+ cells.

V was clipped by 2 bases and J by 0 bases, with 11 bases between them. Germline V CDR1 and CDR2: SEHNR, FQNEAQ (reference sequence). The length of the CDR3 is 17 residues. Extractions gave at least 5 micrograms of total RNA per sample. This receptor was identified in a woman aged 30 to 39 in good health. Sequencing was carried out using blood. The genes are TRBV7-9 and TRBJ2-6; no firm D call. The CDR3 loop is CASSLRVPSSGANVLTF. CDR3 sequence (DNA): TGTGCCAGCAGCTTAAGGGTACCGAGCTCTGGGGCCAACGTCCTGACTTTC.